This is a list of T cell receptor beta chains from one sample in a study of blood T cell repertoires in COVID-19. TCRdb keeps only in-frame clones here, not all; method: immunoSEQ multiplex PCR. The data show around 190,000 clones, roughly 83% seen once. Sequenced input: PBMCs or T cells enriched from blood (not recorded which). These receptors were collected from a man aged 40-55 years with acute COVID-19. Both conserved end residues are part of each CDR3. The D gene is left open where the match is weak. A clone size is listed for some rows: how often the clone was seen (once, few, many), or a class if it is expanded.

D gene: NA
V gene: TRBV6-4
clone size: NA
J gene: TRBJ2-1
CDR3 DNA: TGTGCCAGCAGTGGAGCGGCGGGGGCGGCCAATGAGCAGTTCTTC
CDR3 protein: CASSGAAGAANEQFF

D gene: TRBD1
V gene: TRBV4-1
clone size: NA
J gene: TRBJ2-5
CDR3 DNA: TGCGCCAGCCTGGGACAGGGATTCCAAGAGACCCAGTACTTC
CDR3 protein: CASLGQGFQETQYF

D gene: TRBD1
V gene: TRBV19
clone size: NA
J gene: TRBJ1-2
CDR3 DNA: TGTGCCAGTAAACGACAGGGGAATATAGGTGGCTACACCTTC
CDR3 protein: CASKRQGNIGGYTF

D gene: TRBD2
V gene: TRBV18
clone size: NA
J gene: TRBJ2-1
CDR3 DNA: TGTGCCAGCTCACCAGGGGGAGGACTAGCGGGAGGAAATGAGCAGTTCTTC
CDR3 protein: CASSPGGGLAGGNEQFF

D gene: TRBD1
V gene: TRBV10-2
clone size: NA
J gene: TRBJ1-2
CDR3 DNA: TGCGCCAGCAGTGGACAGGGTATAAGTGGCTACACCTTC
CDR3 protein: CASSGQGISGYTF

D gene: TRBD2
V gene: TRBV27
clone size: NA
J gene: TRBJ2-7
CDR3 DNA: TGTGCCAGCAGTCTCTCAGGAGCGGGAGCCTACGAGCAGTACTTC
CDR3 protein: CASSLSGAGAYEQYF

D gene: TRBD2
V gene: TRBV6-5
clone size: NA
J gene: TRBJ2-1
CDR3 DNA: TGTGCCAGCAGAATTAGCGGGACTGAGCAGTTCTTC
CDR3 protein: CASRISGTEQFF

D gene: NA
V gene: TRBV7-7
clone size: NA
J gene: TRBJ2-7
CDR3 DNA: TGTGCTAGCAGCTTTCGCGACACCAACAGCTACGAGCAGTACTTC
CDR3 protein: CASSFRDTNSYEQYF

D gene: NA
V gene: TRBV6-5
clone size: NA
J gene: TRBJ2-7
CDR3 DNA: TGTGCCAGCAGTACTGACAGAGCCTACGAGCAGTACTTC
CDR3 protein: CASSTDRAYEQYF

D gene: NA
V gene: TRBV6-6
clone size: NA
J gene: TRBJ1-1
CDR3 DNA: TGTGCCAGCAGTCAGATGGGACAGAACACTGAAGCTTTCTTT
CDR3 protein: CASSQMGQNTEAFF

D gene: NA
V gene: TRBV2
clone size: NA
J gene: TRBJ1-3
CDR3 DNA: TGTGCCAGCTCGGGAGGGGACTTTACCTCTGGAAACACCATATATTTT
CDR3 protein: CASSGGDFTSGNTIYF

D gene: TRBD1
V gene: TRBV7-3
clone size: NA
J gene: TRBJ2-5
CDR3 DNA: TGTGCCAGCAGTCCCGGGGACAGGGAAGAGACCCAGTACTTC
CDR3 protein: CASSPGDREETQYF

D gene: NA
V gene: TRBV9
clone size: once
J gene: TRBJ2-7
CDR3 DNA: TGTGCCAGCAGCGTAGGGACTGCCTCCTACGAGCAGTACTTC
CDR3 protein: CASSVGTASYEQYF

D gene: NA
V gene: TRBV11-3
clone size: NA
J gene: TRBJ2-5
CDR3 DNA: TGTGCCAGCAGCTTGGGCAGGCAAGAGACCCAGTACTTC
CDR3 protein: CASSLGRQETQYF

D gene: TRBD1
V gene: TRBV2
clone size: once
J gene: TRBJ1-4
CDR3 DNA: TGTGCCACCAGCGGACAGGGCCAAAGAATGAAGGAACTGTTTTTT
CDR3 protein: CATSGQGQRMKELFF

D gene: NA
V gene: TRBV6-6
clone size: NA
J gene: TRBJ2-7
CDR3 DNA: TGTGCCAGCAGTTACTCTTCAGGGGTGAACGAGCAGTACTTC
CDR3 protein: CASSYSSGVNEQYF

D gene: TRBD1
V gene: TRBV19
clone size: NA
J gene: TRBJ1-6
CDR3 DNA: TGTGCCAGTAGTACCGTCGGGACAGGGAATTCACCCCTCCACTTT
CDR3 protein: CASSTVGTGNSPLHF

D gene: NA
V gene: TRBV10-1
clone size: NA
J gene: TRBJ1-4
CDR3 DNA: TGCGCCAGTCGGGAACGGGTCTTGAACTTGATGTTTTTT
CDR3 protein: CASRERVLNLMFF

D gene: TRBD1
V gene: TRBV6-5
clone size: NA
J gene: TRBJ1-1
CDR3 DNA: TGTGCCAGCGAACCGACAGGGGGGTACACTGAAGCTTTCTTT
CDR3 protein: CASEPTGGYTEAFF

D gene: TRBD2
V gene: TRBV11-3
clone size: NA
J gene: TRBJ2-1
CDR3 DNA: TGTGCCAGCAGCTTATCCAGCGGGGCTTACAATGAGCAGTTCTTC
CDR3 protein: CASSLSSGAYNEQFF

D gene: TRBD1
V gene: TRBV7-9
clone size: NA
J gene: TRBJ2-7
CDR3 DNA: TGTGCCAGCAGCGAGCTTCGACAGGGGGTTTGGTACGAGCAGTACTTC
CDR3 protein: CASSELRQGVWYEQYF

D gene: TRBD1
V gene: TRBV3-1/TRBV3-2
clone size: NA
J gene: TRBJ1-3
CDR3 DNA: TGTGCCAGCAGCCCCTTGACAGGGGCGAGTGGAAACACCATATATTTT
CDR3 protein: CASSPLTGASGNTIYF

D gene: NA
V gene: TRBV7-9
clone size: NA
J gene: TRBJ1-2
CDR3 DNA: TGTGCCAGCAGCTTGGAAGGGGAAAGCGGCTACACCTTC
CDR3 protein: CASSLEGESGYTF

D gene: NA
V gene: TRBV29-1
clone size: once
J gene: TRBJ2-7
CDR3 DNA: TGCAGCGTTGTGGACAGCTCCTACGAGCAGTACTTC
CDR3 protein: CSVVDSSYEQYF

D gene: TRBD2
V gene: TRBV27
clone size: once
J gene: TRBJ2-1
CDR3 DNA: TGTGCCAGCAGTTTACTAGCGGGAGAACTCTACAATGAGCAGTTCTTC
CDR3 protein: CASSLLAGELYNEQFF

D gene: TRBD1
V gene: TRBV6-5
clone size: NA
J gene: TRBJ1-5
CDR3 DNA: TGTGCCAGCAGTCCCGGACAGGGGGGCAATCAGCCCCAGCATTTT
CDR3 protein: CASSPGQGGNQPQHF

D gene: NA
V gene: TRBV9
clone size: NA
J gene: TRBJ1-6
CDR3 DNA: TGTGCCAGCAGCGTAGTGAGCTCCTATAATTCACCCCTCCACTTT
CDR3 protein: CASSVVSSYNSPLHF

D gene: TRBD2
V gene: TRBV29-1
clone size: once
J gene: TRBJ2-1
CDR3 DNA: TGCAGCGTTGTAAGCGGGAGCTCCTACAATGAGCAGTTCTTC
CDR3 protein: CSVVSGSSYNEQFF

D gene: TRBD2
V gene: TRBV18
clone size: NA
J gene: TRBJ2-5
CDR3 DNA: TGTGCCAGCTCACCTGGGAGGGGTGAGACCCAGTACTTC
CDR3 protein: CASSPGRGETQYF

D gene: NA
V gene: TRBV30
clone size: NA
J gene: TRBJ1-1
CDR3 DNA: TGTGCCTGGAGTGTGGCCAGTGGCACTGAAGCTTTCTTT
CDR3 protein: CAWSVASGTEAFF

D gene: TRBD2
V gene: TRBV7-9
clone size: NA
J gene: TRBJ2-5
CDR3 DNA: TGTGCCAGCAGCTCAATGGGACTAGCAGTTCAAGAGACCCAGTACTTC
CDR3 protein: CASSSMGLAVQETQYF

D gene: NA
V gene: TRBV12-5
clone size: NA
J gene: TRBJ1-5
CDR3 DNA: TGTGCTAGTGGTTTGCCGTCTCATCCCACGCAGGGTAGCAATCAGCCCCAGCATTTT
CDR3 protein: CASGLPSHPTQGSNQPQHF

D gene: TRBD2
V gene: TRBV29-1
clone size: few
J gene: TRBJ2-1
CDR3 DNA: TGCAGCGCCTTACGGGGTAGCGGGAGGGGGCTCTTC
CDR3 protein: CSALRGSGRGLF

D gene: TRBD1
V gene: TRBV7-9
clone size: NA
J gene: TRBJ2-3
CDR3 DNA: TGTGCCAGCGGCCGCGCCTCAGGGGGAACCACAGATACGCAGTATTTT
CDR3 protein: CASGRASGGTTDTQYF

D gene: TRBD1
V gene: TRBV6-1
clone size: NA
J gene: TRBJ2-1
CDR3 DNA: TGTGCCAGCAGTGAAAGGACAGGGAACTACAATGAGCAGTTCTTC
CDR3 protein: CASSERTGNYNEQFF

D gene: NA
V gene: TRBV6-5
clone size: NA
J gene: TRBJ1-5
CDR3 DNA: TGTGCCAGCAGTCCCCAGGGCGGAGGGAATCAGCCCCAGCATTTT
CDR3 protein: CASSPQGGGNQPQHF

D gene: TRBD1
V gene: TRBV19
clone size: NA
J gene: TRBJ2-2
CDR3 DNA: TGTGCCAGTACCCCCCCGGGACAGACGAACACCGGGGAGCTGTTTTTT
CDR3 protein: CASTPPGQTNTGELFF

D gene: TRBD1
V gene: TRBV5-4
clone size: NA
J gene: TRBJ1-2
CDR3 DNA: TGTGCCAGCAGCCCGAGGACAGGGGATGGCTACACCTTC
CDR3 protein: CASSPRTGDGYTF

D gene: NA
V gene: TRBV9
clone size: NA
J gene: TRBJ2-5
CDR3 DNA: TGTGCCAGCAGCGTAGCGGAGGGGTCGTGGGAGACCCAGTACTTC
CDR3 protein: CASSVAEGSWETQYF

D gene: NA
V gene: TRBV6-5
clone size: NA
J gene: TRBJ2-2
CDR3 DNA: TGTGCCAGCATCACTTATGGAGAGGGCCGGGAGCTGTTTTTT
CDR3 protein: CASITYGEGRELFF

D gene: TRBD2
V gene: TRBV28
clone size: few
J gene: TRBJ2-1
CDR3 DNA: TGTGCCAGCACCCCGGGACTAGCGGATTCCTACAATGAGCAGTTCTTC
CDR3 protein: CASTPGLADSYNEQFF

D gene: NA
V gene: TRBV2
clone size: once
J gene: TRBJ1-1
CDR3 DNA: TGTGCCAGCAGCGGGGAGTTTATGAACACTGAAGCTTTCTTT
CDR3 protein: CASSGEFMNTEAFF

D gene: TRBD2
V gene: TRBV9
clone size: once
J gene: TRBJ2-7
CDR3 DNA: TGTGCCAGCAGCGTCGGGCTAGCGGAACCCTACGAGCAGTACTTC
CDR3 protein: CASSVGLAEPYEQYF

D gene: NA
V gene: TRBV7-6
clone size: NA
J gene: TRBJ2-1
CDR3 DNA: TGTGCCAGCAGCTTAGTCGGGTCCTCCTACAATGAGCAGTTCTTC
CDR3 protein: CASSLVGSSYNEQFF

D gene: NA
V gene: TRBV13
clone size: NA
J gene: TRBJ1-1
CDR3 DNA: TGTGCCAGCACACACCTGGGCGGGGGGGGTACTGAAGCTTTCTTT
CDR3 protein: CASTHLGGGGTEAFF

D gene: NA
V gene: TRBV3-1/TRBV3-2
clone size: once
J gene: TRBJ2-1
CDR3 DNA: TGTGCCAGCAGCCACAGGGACGGGAGACTCAGCTCCTACAATGAGCAGTTCTTC
CDR3 protein: CASSHRDGRLSSYNEQFF

D gene: NA
V gene: TRBV11-1
clone size: NA
J gene: TRBJ1-1
CDR3 DNA: TGTGCCAGCACCTCTAGAGAGAACACTGAAGCTTTCTTT
CDR3 protein: CASTSRENTEAFF

D gene: TRBD2
V gene: TRBV15
clone size: NA
J gene: TRBJ2-2
CDR3 DNA: TGTGCCACTGGGGGTTCCGGGACTAGTTTGCACACCGGGGAGCTGTTTTTT
CDR3 protein: CATGGSGTSLHTGELFF

D gene: NA
V gene: TRBV29-1
clone size: NA
J gene: TRBJ2-2
CDR3 DNA: TGCAGCGTGTCCGCGGACACCGGGGAGCTGTTTTTT
CDR3 protein: CSVSADTGELFF

D gene: NA
V gene: TRBV5-1
clone size: NA
J gene: TRBJ2-5
CDR3 DNA: TGCGCCAGCAGCAACAGGACAGACCAACATGCCCAGTACTTC
CDR3 protein: CASSNRTDQHAQYF

D gene: NA
V gene: TRBV7-8
clone size: NA
J gene: TRBJ1-3
CDR3 DNA: TGTGCCAGCAGCTTGCCCAGGCAAGGAAACACCATATATTTT
CDR3 protein: CASSLPRQGNTIYF

D gene: TRBD1
V gene: TRBV2
clone size: NA
J gene: TRBJ1-5
CDR3 DNA: TGTGCCAGCAGTGATGGACAGGGGGATCAGCCCCAGCATTTT
CDR3 protein: CASSDGQGDQPQHF

D gene: TRBD2
V gene: TRBV28
clone size: NA
J gene: TRBJ2-7
CDR3 DNA: TGTGCCAGCAGTTTAGGACTAGCGGGGGCTCCTGACGAGCAGTACTTC
CDR3 protein: CASSLGLAGAPDEQYF

D gene: TRBD2
V gene: TRBV27
clone size: NA
J gene: TRBJ2-1
CDR3 DNA: TGTGCCAGCAGTCTCCGGACTAGCGGAGGTGAGCAGTTCTTC
CDR3 protein: CASSLRTSGGEQFF